This TCR beta chain was sequenced for a study of CD8+ T cells in alopecia areata. In each case, RNA was isolated and then reverse transcribed into cDNA as the sequencing template. Repertoires were generated with immunoSEQ multiplex PCR, while TCRdb's copy carries only in-frame clones and drops some. In the table there are 120,000 or so clones, 47% of which are singletons. The TCR sequence derives from a human donor with alopecia areata. The sample consisted of NKG2D-low CD8+ T cells sorted from blood.

For the CDR3, the DNA is TGTGCCAGCAGCTTAGGGGCGTACGGGGCCAACGTCCTGACTTTC. Its protein is CASSLGAYGANVLTF. The chain combines TRBV7-3 with TRBJ2-6, with a weak D call TRBD1 (5 bases). Trimming stripped 2 bases from V and 4 bases from J, with 9 bases between. Germline values: CDR1 SGHTA, CDR2 FQGTGA. CDR3 length equals 15 residues.